Listed below are T cell receptor beta chains from one sample, sequenced in a study of shared clonotypes between healthy human individuals. Data came from immunoSEQ multiplex PCR; TCRdb stores just in-frame clones and leaves some out. The table includes a few million clones, 85% to 95% detected once. Sequencing was performed on naive CD4+ T cells from PBMCs. The receptors were sampled from a man between 18 and 35 years old in good health. Some clones in this sample may be carry-over from other donors' samples. Each CDR3 is given with its conserved first and last residue. A D gene is named only where the DNA matches it firmly. Expanded clones get a size class; other rows say once, few or many, or leave the size out.

length | J | V | D | size | CDR3 | DNA
13 | TRBJ1-2 | TRBV28 | TRBD1 | . | CASSIQGAGGYTF | TGTGCCAGCAGTATACAGGGGGCGGGAGGCTACACCTTC
15 | TRBJ2-6 | TRBV5-8 | . | . | CASSLDPSGANVLTF | TGTGCCAGCAGCTTGGATCCGTCTGGGGCCAACGTCCTGACTTTC
16 | TRBJ1-2 | TRBV19 | . | . | CASSIPRRGADYGYTF | TGTGCCAGTAGTATACCCCGTCGGGGGGCGGACTATGGCTACACCTTC
14 | TRBJ1-3 | TRBV5-5 | . | . | CASSPDRPGNTIYF | TGTGCCAGCAGCCCGGACAGACCTGGAAACACCATATATTTT
11 | TRBJ1-2 | TRBV11-2 | . | . | CATDFNYGYTF | TGTGCCACCGACTTTAACTATGGCTACACCTTC
16 | TRBJ1-5 | TRBV5-8 | . | once | CASSRYGLEGNQPQHF | TGTGCCAGCAGCCGTTACGGATTGGAAGGTAATCAGCCCCAGCATTTT
14 | TRBJ2-7 | TRBV28 | . | . | CASSTLGTVYEQYF | TGTGCCAGCAGTACGCTAGGGACGGTCTACGAGCAGTACTTC
14 | TRBJ2-5 | TRBV6-1 | TRBD2 | . | CASTGLAGVRTQYF | TGTGCCAGCACGGGGCTAGCGGGGGTTAGGACCCAGTACTTC
15 | TRBJ1-5 | TRBV5-8 | TRBD1 | . | CASTWDRGGNQPQHF | TGTGCCAGCACCTGGGACAGGGGGGGCAATCAGCCCCAGCATTTT
13 | TRBJ2-7 | TRBV30 | . | . | CAWTHGHSYEQYF | TGTGCCTGGACCCACGGTCACTCCTACGAGCAGTACTTC
14 | TRBJ2-1 | TRBV11-3 | . | . | CASSRVGWIHEQFF | TGTGCCAGCAGCCGGGTTGGGTGGATCCATGAGCAGTTCTTC
15 | TRBJ1-5 | TRBV19 | . | few | CASTHPRQYGQPQHF | TGTGCCAGTACCCATCCCCGGCAGTACGGTCAGCCCCAGCATTTT
11 | TRBJ2-1 | TRBV18 | . | . | CASSPGQEQFF | TGTGCCAGCTCACCAGGTCAAGAGCAGTTCTTC
13 | TRBJ2-2 | TRBV29-1 | . | . | CSGRTGNTGELFF | TGCAGCGGCCGGACGGGGAACACCGGGGAGCTGTTTTTT
15 | TRBJ2-6 | TRBV7-2 | . | . | CASSSGGAGANVLTF | TGTGCCAGCAGCTCCGGAGGGGCAGGGGCCAACGTCCTGACTTTC
14 | TRBJ2-3 | TRBV7-2 | TRBD2 | . | CASSFSGGTDTQYF | TGTGCCAGCAGCTTTAGCGGGGGCACAGATACGCAGTATTTT
16 | TRBJ2-7 | TRBV5-1 | TRBD2 | . | CASSPIRGVSGYEQYF | TGCGCCAGCAGTCCAATCCGGGGGGTCAGTGGCTACGAGCAGTACTTC
15 | TRBJ2-1 | TRBV27 | . | . | CASRWGRGTYNEQFF | TGTGCCAGCAGATGGGGGAGGGGGACTTACAATGAGCAGTTCTTC
16 | TRBJ2-1 | TRBV9 | . | . | CASSPAREDPYNEQFF | TGTGCCAGCAGCCCCGCCCGAGAGGACCCCTACAATGAGCAGTTCTTC
13 | TRBJ2-5 | TRBV5-1 | . | . | CASSLGVQETQYF | TGCGCCAGCAGCTTAGGAGTCCAAGAGACCCAGTACTTC
12 | TRBJ2-3 | TRBV10-3 | TRBD2 | . | CASSGSPDTQYF | TGTGCCTCTAGCGGGAGCCCAGATACGCAGTATTTT
13 | TRBJ2-2 | TRBV27 | . | . | CASSLGGAGELFF | TGTGCCAGCTCCTTGGGGGGCGCCGGGGAGCTGTTTTTT
14 | TRBJ2-7 | TRBV6-1 | . | . | CASRLARGAYEQYF | TGTGCCAGCAGGCTCGCAAGGGGTGCCTACGAGCAGTACTTC
16 | TRBJ2-7 | TRBV30 | . | once | CAWTYPTAGSSYEQYF | TGTGCCTGGACCTACCCCACCGCCGGGTCTTCCTACGAGCAGTACTTC
17 | TRBJ2-3 | TRBV15 | . | . | CATSRIYGGPRTDTQYF | TGTGCCACCAGCAGAATTTATGGAGGGCCCCGCACAGATACGCAGTATTTT
14 | TRBJ1-2 | TRBV28 | TRBD1 | . | CASSSTGMRYGYTF | TGTGCCAGCAGTTCGACAGGGATGAGGTATGGCTACACCTTC